This T cell receptor beta chain was observed in a study of cytomegalovirus exposure and HLA in healthy donors. This clone was found once. The table came from immunoSEQ multiplex PCR; TCRdb's copy has only in-frame clones and leaves some out. The table shows a few hundred thousand clones, with roughly 89% occurring only once. This clonotype originated in a woman aged 18-30 years in good health and CMV-seronegative. What was sequenced was PBMCs.

The DNA for the CDR3 is TGCGCCAGCAGCCAGCACACCGGGACAGGGGGCGCAGATACGCAGTATTTT. This codes for CASSQHTGTGGADTQYF. This chain joins TRBV4-1 and TRBJ2-3; 12 bases align to TRBD1. Losses at the gene ends were 3 bases for V and 4 bases for J; bases not matched to a gene: 8. In germline, CDR1 is MGHRA, CDR2 YSYEKL. The CDR3 has 17 amino acids.